The 19 T cell receptor beta chains reported below all come from one sample, sequenced in a study of blood T cell repertoires in COVID-19. Sequenced by immunoSEQ multiplex PCR; TCRdb stores in-frame clones only, minus some. The sample gives fewer than 80,000 clones, 75% to 90% of which show up once; 6% to 6.5% is in the top ten. Material: peripheral blood. These receptors were obtained from a man of 80 years or more with COVID-19, enrolled during active disease.

The chain uses TRBV29-1 and TRBJ1-3; D might be TRBD1 (5 bases). CDR3 length: 14 amino acids. V lost 5 bases, J lost 1 base, and 12 bases lay in between. Germline lookup yields CDR1 SQVTM and CDR2 ANQGSEA. In nucleotides, the CDR3 is TGCAGCGTTACTCAGGGTTGGTCTGGAAACACCATATATTTT. Its protein product is CSVTQGWSGNTIYF.

The chain carries TRBV6-2 or TRBV6-3 and TRBJ2-5; TRBD1 agrees at 11 bases. This CDR3 is built from 15 residues. The V gene's germline CDR1 is MNHEY and CDR2 SVGEGT. The junction had 7 bases not matched to a gene; V was cut back by 5 bases and J by 5 bases. In DNA, the CDR3 is TGTGCCAGCAGTCGGGACAGGGGGAGAACTGAGACCCAGTACTTC. Translating it yields CASSRDRGRTETQYF.

This clone was detected a few times. The CDR3 DNA is TGTGCCAGCAGCCCCAGTGAGGAGCGGGGGTTGTTCTTC. Its protein is CASSPSEERGLFF. The gene calls are TRBV11-3 and TRBJ2-1, with TRBD2 matching over 8 bases. CDR3 length equals 13 residues. Germline V gives CDR1 SGHNT, CDR2 YENEEA. V shed 5 bases and J 15 bases; nucleotides not matched to a gene: 12.

This chain links TRBV3-1 (or the pseudogene TRBV3-2) with TRBJ1-1, with 10 bases aligning to TRBD1. This CDR3 is built from 13 residues. After removal of 1 base from V and 10 bases from J, the junction contained 3 bases not matched to a gene. Per the germline V gene, CDR1 is LGHDT and CDR2 is YNNKEL (reference sequence). In DNA form, the CDR3 reads TGTGCCAGCAGCCAAGCGGACAGGGGGGGAGCTTTCTTT. Amino acids: CASSQADRGGAFF.

The rearrangement joins TRBV19 to TRBJ1-6; 10 bases map to TRBD1. CDR1 is LNHDA, CDR2 SQIVND, per germline (reference sequence). V dropped 1 base and J dropped 10; count of bases not matched to a gene: 4. The CDR3 length is 15 residues. The CDR3 nucleotides read TGTGCCAGTAGTATAGGACAGGGGGCGAGATCACCCCTCCACTTT. This encodes CASSIGQGARSPLHF.

This clone was counted only a few times. This chain uses TRBV12-5 with TRBJ1-1, with 7 nucleotides matching TRBD1. This CDR3 comprises 13 residues. Germline trimming cut 1 base from V and 4 bases from J; bases unmatched to any gene: 0. Germline-derived CDR1 and CDR2 are LGHNT and FRNRAP. CDR3 nucleotides: TGTGCTAGTGGTTTGGGACAGGGCACTGAAGCTTTCTTT. This sequence encodes CASGLGQGTEAFF.

The CDR3 DNA is TGTGCCAGCAGACCCCGCGCTAGCGGGGGATACGAGCAGTACTTC. This gives the protein CASRPRASGGYEQYF. The J gene is TRBJ2-7, the V gene TRBV11-2, with 10 bases lining up with TRBD2. The CDR3 loop spans 15 amino acids. Germline assignment: CDR1 SGHAT and CDR2 FQNNGV. The trim removed 6 bases at V and 4 bases at J, leaving 9 bases unmatched.

V usage is TRBV28 and J usage is TRBJ1-5; TRBD1 matches at 8 bases. V gave up 4 bases and J gave up 2 bases; unmatched junction bases: 7. This CDR3 is 16 amino acids long. Germline assignment: CDR1 MDHEN and CDR2 SYDVKM. DNA of the CDR3: TGTGCCAGCAGTTCTACCGGACAGGGTGGCAATCAGCCCCAGCATTTT. Translating it yields CASSSTGQGGNQPQHF.

The chain carries TRBV28 and TRBJ1-4, with TRBD1 matching over 11 bases. With V trimmed by 4 bases and J by 5 bases, 0 bases remained unmatched. Looked up from germline, CDR1 is MDHEN and CDR2 is SYDVKM. The CDR3 is 14 residues long. The CDR3 loop reads CASSWDRGNEKLFF. The CDR3 nucleotides are TGTGCCAGCAGTTGGGACAGGGGGAATGAAAAACTGTTTTTT.

The rearrangement links TRBV27 to TRBJ2-3; 10 positions match TRBD1. This CDR3 contains 15 residues. Germline lookup yields CDR1 MNHEY and CDR2 SMNVEV (reference sequence). V lost 1 base and J lost 3; bases outside the gene matches: 1. The CDR3 region is CASSLWGQGTDTQYF. The CDR3 region has the DNA TGTGCCAGCAGTTTATGGGGACAGGGGACAGATACGCAGTATTTT.

The chain recombines TRBV14 with TRBJ1-1; no clear D gene. The V end was cut by 4 bases, the J end by 1 base, with 22 bases between. The germline V gene encodes CDR1 SGHDN and CDR2 FVKESK. This CDR3 has 18 amino acids. CDR3 protein: CASSRYRRAPSTNTEAFF. CDR3 nucleotide sequence: TGTGCCAGCAGCCGATACCGGAGAGCCCCTTCAACGAACACTGAAGCTTTCTTT.

The gene calls are TRBV2 and TRBJ1-1; D is unresolved. Trimming removed 8 bases from V and 6 bases from J, with 13 bases in between. Germline assignment: CDR1 SNHLY and CDR2 FYNNEI. The CDR3 extends over 12 amino acids. CDR3 region: CASRGGKPEAFF. The CDR3 nucleotides are TGTGCCAGCCGGGGAGGGAAGCCTGAAGCTTTCTTT.

The chain has TRBV9 and TRBJ1-1; 9 bases map to TRBD1. The CDR3 sequence is 15 residues long. V lost 0 bases and J lost 1; bases outside the gene matches: 1. The germline gives CDR1 SGDLS, CDR2 YYNGEE. CDR3 DNA sequence: TGTGCCAGCAGCGTAGTACAGGGGGCGAACACTGAAGCTTTCTTT. It is translated as CASSVVQGANTEAFF. The complete variable domain, with remaining parts taken from reference TRBV9 and TRBJ1-1, reads DSGVTQTPKHLITATGQRVTLRCSPRSGDLSVYWYQQSLDQGLQFLIQYYNGEERAKGNILERFSAQQFPDLHSELNLSSLELGDSALYFCASSVVQGANTEAFFGQGTRLTVV.

The J gene is TRBJ2-3, the V gene TRBV6-5; weak D call: TRBD1 (6 bases). Deletions cut 11 bases from V and 0 bases from J, with 15 bases between. Looked up from germline, CDR1 is MNHEY and CDR2 is SVGAGI. The CDR3 consists of 14 residues. The CDR3 reads CALSRGSSTDTQYF. The DNA of the CDR3 is TGTGCCCTAAGCAGGGGCTCTAGCACAGATACGCAGTATTTT.

The chain employs TRBV28 and TRBJ1-5; D possibly corresponds to TRBD1 (6 bases). Germline loops: CDR1 MDHEN, CDR2 SYDVKM. Trimming shortened V by 4 bases and J by 7 bases, and 14 bases separated the two germline ends. The CDR3 is made up of 14 amino acids. CDR3 DNA: TGTGCCAGCAGTTCGGGCAGGGGATTCCAGCCCCAGCATTTT. Translation: CASSSGRGFQPQHF.

The chain couples TRBV15 to TRBJ2-1, with 12 nucleotides matching TRBD2. The germline V gene encodes CDR1 LNHNV and CDR2 YYDKDF (reference sequence). The CDR3 spans 15 residues. V was pared by 5 bases and J by 2 bases, with 1 base of the junction left unmatched. The CDR3 is CATSSSGGAYNEQFF. CDR3 nucleotides: TGTGCCACCAGCTCTAGCGGGGGGGCCTACAATGAGCAGTTCTTC.

In its sample, this clone was seen once. The chain carries TRBV2 and TRBJ2-3; D is perhaps TRBD1 (6 bases). Germline CDR1 is SNHLY and CDR2 is FYNNEI. The CDR3 has 14 amino acids. V was pared by 6 bases and J by 5 bases, with 15 bases between. The CDR3 protein is CASRAEGVVDTQYF. The CDR3 DNA reads TGTGCCAGCAGGGCCGAGGGGGTGGTAGATACGCAGTATTTT. The whole variable domain, remainder taken from reference TRBV2 and TRBJ2-3, is EPEVTQTPSHQVTQMGQEVILRCVPISNHLYFYWYRQILGQKVEFLVSFYNNEISEKSEIFDDQFSVERPDGSNFTLKIRSTKLEDSAMYFCASRAEGVVDTQYFGPGTRLTVL.

The chain combines TRBV12-3 or TRBV12-4 with TRBJ1-2; D perhaps matches TRBD1 (5 bases). The CDR3 runs 13 residues. V lost 2 bases and J lost 8, with 12 bases in between. The CDR3 is CASSLIGGMGYTF. Written as DNA, the CDR3 is TGTGCCAGCAGTTTAATTGGGGGGATGGGCTACACCTTC.

Here the CDR3 reads CASRDLGTGTEKLFF. Here the CDR3 DNA reads TGTGCCAGCAGGGACCTCGGGACAGGGACCGAAAAACTGTTTTTT. The J gene is TRBJ1-4, the V gene TRBV5-8; 9 nucleotides align to TRBD1. Trimming at V came to 5 bases and at J to 8 bases, leaving 10 bases not matched to a gene. There are 15 residues in the CDR3. Germline V CDR1 and CDR2: SGHTS, YDEGEE.